This entry concerns a single TCR beta chain. Its antigen remains unidentified. PCR was run on genomic DNA. Multiplex PCR with 30 forward and 13 reverse primers amplified the TCR beta CDR3. TCRdb passed the multiplex PCR reads through MiXCR, listing each CDR3 protein once. The table lists about 250,000 distinct CDR3 sequences, around 47% of them singletons, with roughly an eighth in the top ten. The source of the sample is a study of type 1 and type 2 diabetes patients. The study, taken as a whole, reports: A median of one highly-expanded CD4+ clone, covering 3% to 4.5% of reads, occurred in type 2 diabetes.

Germline V CDR1 and CDR2: SGHRS, YFSETQ. The CDR3 runs to 14 residues. V shed 2 bases and J shed 4 bases, with 11 bases lying between them. The chain recombines TRBV5-1 with TRBJ2-3; D is undetermined. This sequence was found in a man aged 18-30 years with type 2 diabetes. Input material: peripheral blood mononuclear cells (PBMCs). The CDR3 sequence is CASSFTWGSDTQYF. CDR3 DNA: TGCGCCAGCAGCTTCACTTGGGGATCAGATACGCAGTATTTT.